This T cell receptor beta chain was recorded in a study of T cell responses to AZD1222 COVID-19 vaccine. The table came from immunoSEQ multiplex PCR; TCRdb's copy has only in-frame clones and leaves some out. The sample comprises 92,000 or so clones, about 89% of which are singletons, and approximately 5.1% rests with the top ten. CDR1 is GTSNPN, CDR2 SVGIG, per germline (reference sequence). V lost 2 bases and J 6 bases, leaving 16 bases between the germline ends. The CDR3 totals 15 residues. This sample comprised peripheral blood, obtained 28 days after the second AZD1222 dose. This chain uses TRBV30 with TRBJ1-4; D is uncertain. The TCR originated in an adult who received the AZD1222 COVID-19 vaccine. CDR3 loop: CAWSRLGVEYEKLFF. CDR3 nucleotide sequence: TGTGCCTGGAGTCGTCTCGGGGTGGAATATGAAAAACTGTTTTTT.